The 14 T cell receptor beta chains listed next were all sequenced from one sample in a study of PD-1 blockade in mismatch repair-deficient tumors. Generated by immunoSEQ multiplex PCR, the TCRdb table keeps only in-frame clones and is missing some. Of about 39,000 clones listed, roughly 83% are singletons. The source was PBMCs, collected approximately 41 weeks after starting pembrolizumab. The receptor set was obtained from an adult with mismatch repair-deficient cancer.

The rearrangement joins TRBV5-8 to TRBJ1-5; the match to TRBD1 covers 9 bases. The germline V gene has CDR1 SGHTS and CDR2 YDEGEE. This CDR3 contains 16 residues. J lost 7 bases, V lost 6 bases, and 14 bases had no gene match. CDR3 loop: CASITTGTGKWQPQHF. CDR3 nucleotide sequence: TGTGCCAGCATCACTACCGGGACAGGGAAGTGGCAGCCCCAGCATTTT. Using reference TRBV5-8 and TRBJ1-5 for the parts outside the CDR3, the full variable domain is EAGVTQSPTHLIKTRGQQATLRCSPISGHTSVYWYQQALGLGLQFLLWYDEGEERNRGNFPPRFSGRQFPNYSSELNVNALELEDSALYLCASITTGTGKWQPQHFGDGTRLSIL.

V is TRBV28 and J is TRBJ2-6; D unresolved. Trimming pared 2 bases from V and 2 bases from J, leaving 4 bases between. This CDR3 region has 14 residues. Per germline, CDR1 MDHEN and CDR2 SYDVKM. The CDR3 reads CASSLGTGANVLTF. DNA of the CDR3: TGTGCCAGCAGTTTAGGCACTGGGGCCAACGTCCTGACTTTC.

The CDR3 reads CASSAGHTDTQYF. CDR3 in DNA: TGCGCCAGCAGCGCGGGGCACACAGATACGCAGTATTTT. The chain employs TRBV5-1 and TRBJ2-3; possibly TRBD2 for D (6 bases). The V gene lost 4 bases and the J gene lost 2 bases, with 8 bases spanning the gap. The CDR3 is 13 residues long. Germline V gene lookup returns CDR1 SGHRS and CDR2 YFSETQ.

V and J are TRBV28 and TRBJ1-1; 7 bases match TRBD1. CDR3 size: 12 residues. V lost 8 bases to trimming and J lost 11 bases; unmatched junction nucleotides: 11. Germline lookup yields CDR1 MDHEN and CDR2 SYDVKM. CDR3 bases: TGTGCCAGCCGGGACAGACTTTATGGGGCTTTCTTT. This gives the protein CASRDRLYGAFF.

The chain joins TRBV5-1 to TRBJ2-7; TRBD1 matches at 8 bases. This CDR3 comprises 15 residues. With 0 bases clipped from V and 5 bases from J, the junction kept 7 bases outside the gene matches. The germline V gene encodes CDR1 SGHRS and CDR2 YFSETQ. CDR3 in DNA: TGCGCCAGCAGCTTGGTTGGACAGGGTAACCACGAGCAGTACTTC. Protein: CASSLVGQGNHEQYF.

This CDR3 reads CASSPRVSTDTQYF. DNA of the CDR3: TGTGCCAGCTCACCCCGAGTCAGCACAGATACGCAGTATTTT. The gene calls are TRBV18 and TRBJ2-3; D is unclear. CDR3 length: 14 amino acids. Trimming shortened V by 3 bases and J by 0 bases, and 7 bases separated the two germline ends. The germline CDR1 and CDR2 sequences are KGHSH and LQKENI.

The chain links TRBV2 to TRBJ1-4; D is possibly TRBD1 (6 bases). V was trimmed by 4 bases and J by 5 bases, leaving 14 bases between them. Per germline, CDR1 SNHLY and CDR2 FYNNEI. The CDR3 has 15 amino acids. This CDR3 reads CASSAQRTGNEKLFF. In nucleotides, the CDR3 is TGTGCCAGCAGTGCTCAGCGAACAGGGAATGAAAAACTGTTTTTT.

This chain joins TRBV2 and TRBJ1-1; perhaps TRBD1 as D (6 bases). The CDR3 is 14 amino acids. V lost 5 bases and J 6 bases, leaving 16 bases between the germline ends. Germline CDR1 is SNHLY and CDR2 is FYNNEI. The CDR3 region has the DNA TGTGCCAGCAGTCTGGAAACAGGGTTAGCTGAAGCTTTCTTT. Translation: CASSLETGLAEAFF.

The rearrangement joins TRBV5-4 to TRBJ2-3, with TRBD1 as a possible D gene (6 bases). The CDR3 is made up of 13 amino acids. The germline V and J ends were trimmed by 5 bases and 3 bases, with 10 bases remaining between them. Germline loops: CDR1 SGHNT, CDR2 YYREEE (reference sequence). CDR3 protein: CASRSTGTDTQYF. The CDR3 DNA is TGTGCCAGCAGGTCTACAGGGACAGATACGCAGTATTTT.

The rearrangement joins TRBV27 to TRBJ2-7; 10 bases are a match to TRBD1. The CDR3 is 15 amino acids. The germline V gene has CDR1 MNHEY and CDR2 SMNVEV (reference sequence). The J segment lost 4 bases and the V segment lost 5 bases, leaving 8 bases of the junction unmatched. CDR3 DNA sequence: TGTGCCAGCAGTGACAGGGGGCGCATTGAGTACGAGCAGTACTTC. It is translated as CASSDRGRIEYEQYF.

The rearrangement uses TRBV9 and TRBJ2-2; TRBD2 aligns across 7 bases. V dropped 2 bases and J dropped 4; count of bases not matched to a gene: 8. CDR1 and CDR2 from the germline V gene are SGDLS and YYNGEE. The CDR3 has 16 amino acids. In DNA form, the CDR3 reads TGTGCCAGCAGCGTGAGGGGACTATCCACCACCGGGGAGCTGTTTTTT. Its translation: CASSVRGLSTTGELFF.

This clone was seen a single time. The chain carries TRBV11-2 and TRBJ1-3; 9 bases line up with TRBD1. Trimming at V came to 3 bases and at J to 4 bases, leaving 7 bases not matched to a gene. Germline V gene data show CDR1 as SGHAT and CDR2 as FQNNGV. This CDR3 region has 16 residues. CDR3 bases: TGTGCCAGCAGCTTTGCTTTAACAGGGGGCGGAAACACCATATATTTT. Translation gives CASSFALTGGGNTIYF.

The CDR3 loop reads CASKSGTGTDTQYF. The CDR3 DNA sequence: TGTGCCAGCAAATCCGGGACAGGCACAGATACGCAGTATTTT. V is TRBV6-1 and J is TRBJ2-3; 7 bases align to TRBD1. The CDR3 runs to 14 residues. Trimming at V came to 7 bases and at J to 1 base, leaving 5 bases not matched to a gene. Germline V gives CDR1 MNHNS, CDR2 SASEGT.

The J gene is TRBJ1-2, the V gene TRBV12-5; perhaps TRBD1 as D (6 bases). V dropped 0 bases and J dropped 5 bases, with 13 bases sitting between them. This CDR3 contains 15 residues. Germline-derived CDR1 and CDR2 are LGHNT and FRNRAP. The CDR3 region is CASGLVTTGGYGYTF. The CDR3 bases are TGTGCTAGTGGTTTGGTAACGACAGGAGGATATGGCTACACCTTC.